One T cell receptor beta chain is described in this entry. The sample holds a few counts of this clonotype. The specificity of this receptor is unknown. No much larger clonotype is one base removed from it; base qualities were not supplied. The germline V gene (reference sequence) sets CDR1 to DFQATT and CDR2 to SNEGSKA. After removal of 3 bases from V and 4 bases from J, the junction retains 7 bases not matched to a gene. Taken from cysteine to phenylalanine, the CDR3 has 15 residues. This entry keeps only the CDR3 DNA: 45 bases, framed from base 1. The treatment or condition label here, explained by the study, means: 10-day PBMC culture with coronavirus spike peptide pools or control peptides (ViraFEST assay). The study used the ViraFEST assay, which expanded antigen-specific T cells with peptide pools and then identified expanded clonotypes by TCR sequencing. The convalescent patients' positive SARS-CoV-2 PCR tests were from March to December 2020, which was before the Alpha, Beta and Delta variants emerged in the United States. Roughly 2 million PBMCs per well were cultured in IMDM with roughly 5% human AB serum and 9 to 10 IU/ml IL-2, plus 10 ug/ml peptide pools. On days 3 and 7, half of the culture medium was replaced with fresh IL-2-containing medium. After about 10 days of culture, CD4+ T cells were isolated by negative selection using the EasySep CD4+ T cell isolation kit. Ficoll-Paque Plus gradient centrifugation was used to isolate PBMCs from whole blood, and the isolated PBMCs were then either used fresh or cryopreserved at -140C. In general, triplicate wells were set up for every culture condition.

Libraries were made using PCR. DNA from cultured CD4+ T cells underwent TCR sequencing with the Oncomine TCR Beta short-read assay at the Johns Hopkins FTIC core. Genomic DNA was extracted from the cultured CD4+ T cells with the QIAamp micro DNA kit. The Oncomine TCR Beta libraries from cultured CD4+ T cells were pooled using unique dual indexes and then sequenced on an Illumina iSeq 100. On the study's bioinformatics: Non-productive sequences were removed, and CDR3s that did not start with C, did not end with F or W, or were shorter than 7 amino acids were discarded. The MANAFEST web application identified antigen-specific clonotypes by comparing peptide-stimulated wells against reference wells and other culture wells. Positive clones required FDR below 0.05, an odds ratio above 5, and productive frequency above 0.1% in at least two of three replicate wells. Cross-reactive clonotypes were defined as significantly expanded in both SARS-CoV-2 spike wells and at least one common cold coronavirus spike condition. Using R version 3.6.1, CDR3 homology was evaluated through Levenshtein distances (stringdist) along with unrooted phylogenetic trees (ape). In TCRdb, the public reads were trimmed at Q25 with fastp and aligned with MiXCR, with productive beta chains retained. CDR3 protein sequences are deduplicated, and each keeps its most common genes and DNA. It is TCRdb's table, rather than the study itself, that gives the V and J calls and clone size. A total of around 7,000 distinct CDR3 sequences appear in this sample, approximately 66% of them only once. Of the sample, 22% is held by the ten largest clones.

The sample comes from a study of vaccination and CD4 T cells after COVID-19 (dated by TCRdb to between 2021 and 2024). Background for the entire study: Convalescent patients had a positive SARS-CoV-2 result on nasal swab PCR, and of these patients, several had mild disease and one had severe disease. In 9 to 11 COVID-19 convalescent patients and a few infection-naive healthy vaccine recipients, researchers compared the spike-specific CD4+ TCR repertoire from before mRNA vaccination with the repertoire from after. Post-vaccine blood samples were taken a median of roughly 72 days after the second vaccine dose, with a range of about 13 to 250 days. Culture stimuli were overlapping spike peptide pools from SARS-CoV-2 and from the common cold coronaviruses HCoV-NL63, HCoV-OC43 and HCoV-229E. Two doses of either the Pfizer-BioNTech BNT162b2 vaccine (n=8) or the Moderna mRNA-1273 vaccine (n=2) were administered to participants. The convalescent cohort comprised six males and four females, including two Hispanic individuals, seven Caucasians, two Asians and one multiracial person. Post-COVID blood samples were collected from convalescent patients a median of roughly 100 days after diagnosis, with a range of roughly 30 to 161 days. As controls, cultures received a CEFX viral epitope pool (the positive control), an HIV-1 Nef peptide pool (the negative control), or no peptide at all.

The full study reports these points: Although the median number of SARS-CoV-2-reactive clonotypes went up from fewer than 25 after infection to some 40 after vaccination, the increase was not significant. In convalescent patients, a median about 86% of post-vaccine SARS-CoV-2-reactive clones were detected only after vaccination, suggesting vaccine-specific priming. Relatively few convalescent patients were included in the study, and early timepoints after natural infection were not analyzed. Of the vaccine-specific clones found in convalescent patients, nearly all (304 of 307) were mono-reactive for SARS-CoV-2 spike instead of being cross-reactive with common cold coronaviruses.

The chain employs TRBV20-1 and TRBJ2-3; TRBD2 fits 10 bases in the junction. The sample consisted of CD4+ T cells from blood, cultured in vitro. The sequence came from a human donor who had recovered from COVID-19. CDR3 sequence: CSARELAGAPDTQYF. DNA sequence: TGCAGTGCTAGGGAGCTAGCGGGGGCCCCAGATACGCAGTATTTT.